Shown below are 14 T cell receptor beta chains from a single sample sequenced in a study of cytomegalovirus exposure and HLA in healthy donors. Produced via immunoSEQ multiplex PCR; TCRdb's table is partial and in-frame only. The table lists hundreds of thousands of clones, less than 90% of them singletons. Specimen: PBMCs. The receptors come from a man between 18 and 35 years old in good health and CMV-seropositive.

This chain joins TRBV25-1 and TRBJ2-2; D may be TRBD2 (5 bases). The CDR3 consists of 16 residues. Trimming pared 5 bases from V and 5 bases from J, leaving 18 bases between. Germline CDR1 and CDR2: MGHDK and SYGVNS. CDR3 amino acids: CASSKGFTRLTGELFF. The DNA for the CDR3 is TGTGCCAGCAGTAAAGGGTTTACTAGGCTGACCGGGGAGCTGTTTTTT.

The rearrangement uses TRBV6-6 and TRBJ1-2, with no clear D. CDR3 length equals 12 residues. Germline V gene lookup returns CDR1 MNHNY and CDR2 SVGAGI (reference sequence). Trimming took 5 bases from V and 8 from J, leaving 12 bases between them. This chain's CDR3 is CASSPPEWGYTF. CDR3 sequence (DNA): TGTGCCAGCAGTCCACCGGAGTGGGGCTACACCTTC.

The chain joins TRBV2 to TRBJ1-1; D remains unclear. V was trimmed by 1 base and J by 1 base, leaving 10 bases between them. Germline CDR1 SNHLY, CDR2 FYNNEI. This CDR3 comprises 15 residues. CDR3 loop: CASSEDMGGNTEAFF. The DNA for the CDR3 is TGTGCCAGCAGTGAAGATATGGGTGGGAACACTGAAGCTTTCTTT.

About this clone: In the same sample, other DNA sequences code for this CDR3. V gene TRBV14 combines with J gene TRBJ1-2; no definite D call. Germline assignment: CDR1 SGHDN and CDR2 FVKESK. V lost 1 base and J lost 2, with 5 bases in between. CDR3 size: 13 residues. Written as DNA, the CDR3 is TGTGCCAGCAGCCAAGGGCAGAACTATGGCTACACCTTC. Amino acids: CASSQGQNYGYTF.

The V gene is TRBV10-3, the J gene TRBJ2-7; TRBD1 matches at 8 bases. The CDR3 loop spans 18 amino acids. V dropped 6 bases and J dropped 2; count of bases not matched to a gene: 18. Germline V gene lookup returns CDR1 ENHRY and CDR2 SYGVKD. This CDR3 reads CAIRPQGADERGPYEQYF. CDR3 DNA: TGTGCCATCAGGCCCCAGGGGGCGGACGAAAGGGGCCCCTACGAGCAGTACTTC.

The chain uses TRBV27 and TRBJ1-1, with 7 bases identical to TRBD1. Per the germline V gene, CDR1 is MNHEY and CDR2 is SMNVEV (reference sequence). The V gene end was trimmed by 4 bases and the J gene end by 7 bases; junction bases not matched to a gene: 6. The CDR3 length is 13 residues. DNA of the CDR3: TGTGCCAGCAGTTCGCAGGGGGGTGGTGAAGCTTTCTTT. As protein: CASSSQGGGEAFF.

The chain is built from TRBV28 and TRBJ1-5, with 12 nucleotides matching TRBD1. J gave up 8 bases and V 6 bases, and 8 bases lay outside the gene matches. The CDR3 contains 15 residues. CDR1 and CDR2 from the germline V gene are MDHEN and SYDVKM. The CDR3 sequence: CASSLGTGGSKPQHF. DNA for the CDR3: TGTGCCAGCAGCCTCGGGACAGGGGGCTCGAAGCCCCAGCATTTT.

This chain uses TRBV7-9 with TRBJ1-1, with no clear D. The germline V gene has CDR1 SEHNR and CDR2 FQNEAQ (reference sequence). The CDR3 totals 13 residues. The germline V and J ends were trimmed by 3 bases and 1 base, with 6 bases remaining between them. For the CDR3, the DNA is TGTGCCAGCAGCTTGGACTCGAACACTGAAGCTTTCTTT. Its translation is CASSLDSNTEAFF.

Written as DNA, the CDR3 is TGTGCCAGCAGTTGGAGCGGGAGCTACGAGCAGTACTTC. This encodes CASSWSGSYEQYF. The chain has TRBV27 and TRBJ2-7; 8 bases align to TRBD2. The CDR3 runs 13 residues. Germline V gene lookup returns CDR1 MNHEY and CDR2 SMNVEV (reference sequence). The ends lost 4 bases at V and 3 bases at J; junction bases unmatched: 2.

The J gene is TRBJ1-1, the V gene TRBV6-5; no clear D. The CDR3 contains 12 residues. Germline CDR1 reads MNHEY; CDR2 reads SVGAGI. Trimming took 6 bases from V and 5 from J, leaving 10 bases between them. This chain's CDR3 is CASRKGRTEAFF. For the CDR3, the DNA is TGTGCCAGCAGGAAAGGGAGAACTGAAGCTTTCTTT.

CDR3 coding DNA: TGCAGCGCCAAACTACCCGGAGTCGGCGGTGGCTACACCTTC. As protein: CSAKLPGVGGGYTF. The chain couples TRBV29-1 to TRBJ1-2; D is unresolved. The CDR3 has 14 amino acids. Trimming stripped 7 bases from V and 7 bases from J, with 22 bases between. CDR1 is SQVTM, CDR2 ANQGSEA, per germline.

The rearrangement links TRBV19 to TRBJ2-5; D unresolved. The CDR3 spans 13 residues. Looked up from germline, CDR1 is LNHDA and CDR2 is SQIVND (reference sequence). With 5 bases removed from V and 2 bases from J, the gap between germline ends came to 9 bases. CDR3 in amino acids: CASSDWPQETQYF. The CDR3 DNA follows: TGTGCCAGTAGTGACTGGCCTCAAGAGACCCAGTACTTC.

The V and J genes are TRBV6-1 and TRBJ2-7, with 10 bases that match TRBD2. CDR1 is MNHNS, CDR2 SASEGT, per germline. Trimming cost V 7 bases and J 6 bases; bases outside gene matches: 9. The CDR3 runs 14 residues. The CDR3 reads CASKEASGSGEQYF. The CDR3 coding sequence is TGTGCCAGCAAAGAAGCTAGCGGGAGTGGCGAGCAGTACTTC.

The chain joins TRBV6-1 to TRBJ1-3; D remains unclear. Germline V gene data show CDR1 as MNHNS and CDR2 as SASEGT. This CDR3 has 11 residues. The germline V and J ends were trimmed by 5 bases and 9 bases, with 8 bases remaining between them. In DNA, the CDR3 is TGTGCCAGCAGTATCAGTGGCACCATATATTTT. Residues: CASSISGTIYF.